Detailed here is one T cell receptor (beta chain). The data were produced by immunoSEQ multiplex PCR, yet TCRdb's version contains in-frame clones alone and is incomplete. Of around 99,000 clones detected, roughly 80% appear once; the ten largest clones hold almost 4.5%. V dropped 8 bases and J dropped 10 bases, with 24 bases sitting between them. The CDR3 loop spans 15 amino acids. Looked up from germline, CDR1 is LNHDA and CDR2 is SQIVND (reference sequence). This sample was included in a study of blood T cell repertoires in COVID-19. This sequence was found in a human donor in a cohort sampled during active or convalescent COVID-19. The rearrangement links TRBV19 to TRBJ2-1; the D gene is possibly TRBD1 (6 bases). What was sequenced was peripheral blood. CDR3 region: CASRPYRAQGEEQFF. CDR3 DNA: TGTGCCAGTCGGCCGTACAGGGCTCAAGGTGAGGAGCAGTTCTTC.